The 10 T cell receptor beta chains listed next were all sequenced from one sample in a study of T-cell memory formation after mild COVID-19. TCRdb re-called the 5' RACE reads through MiXCR, storing one row per CDR3 protein. Altogether around 340,000 distinct CDR3 sequences are present, roughly 13% being singletons, with the ten largest covering about 20%. The sequencing sample was made of PBMCs or a T cell subset sorted from them (not recorded which). These receptor sequences come from a man younger than 35 who had mild COVID-19 (a few samples of this study predate the infection). Cell type and time point are not known.

This clonotype has just a few counts. The gene calls are TRBV5-1 and TRBJ2-2, with D hard to call. The CDR3 has 14 residues. V shed 0 bases and J shed 2 bases, with 5 bases lying between them. Looked up from germline, CDR1 is SGHRS and CDR2 is YFSETQ. For the CDR3, the DNA is TGCGCCAGCAGCTTGGACACAAACACCGGGGAGCTGTTTTTT. Its protein product is CASSLDTNTGELFF.

This clonotype was recorded a few times. The chain links TRBV7-9 to TRBJ2-1; the match to TRBD1 covers 10 bases. V shed 1 base and J 5 bases; nucleotides not matched to a gene: 2. Germline CDR1 reads SEHNR; CDR2 reads FQNEAQ (reference sequence). This CDR3 is built from 15 residues. CDR3 nucleotides: TGTGCCAGCAGCTTAGGACAGGGGGCGAACAATGAGCAGTTCTTC. Translated, it gives CASSLGQGANNEQFF.

The CDR3 reads CASSGGTGPEETQYF. The CDR3 DNA reads TGCGCCAGCAGCGGAGGGACAGGCCCCGAAGAGACCCAGTACTTC. The genes are TRBV5-1 and TRBJ2-5; the match to TRBD1 covers 8 bases. CDR3 length equals 15 residues. In germline, CDR1 is SGHRS, CDR2 YFSETQ. The ends lost 4 bases at V and 3 bases at J; junction bases unmatched: 8.

The chain employs TRBV20-1 and TRBJ1-5, with D perhaps TRBD1 (6 bases). This CDR3 has 13 residues. Germline CDR1 DFQATT, CDR2 SNEGSKA (reference sequence). Trimming stripped 3 bases from V and 8 bases from J, with 14 bases between. CDR3 nucleotide sequence: TGCAGTGCTAGGGGGGGGGCCCCGGAGCCCCAGCATTTT. Residues: CSARGGAPEPQHF.

The rearrangement links TRBV6-6 to TRBJ2-1, with 13 nucleotides matching TRBD2. The CDR3 consists of 14 residues. Trimming took 5 bases from V and 7 from J; bases not matched to a gene: 2. Per the germline V gene, CDR1 is MNHNY and CDR2 is SVGAGI (reference sequence). CDR3 region: CASSRGLAGNEQFF. The CDR3 DNA is TGTGCCAGCAGTAGGGGACTAGCGGGGAATGAGCAGTTCTTC.

The CDR3 DNA sequence: TGCAGCGTTGTGGGAAACGGGGCCCTCCACTTT. This sequence encodes CSVVGNGALHF. The chain has TRBV29-1 and TRBJ1-6, with unresolved D. This CDR3 comprises 11 residues. V was trimmed by 4 bases and J by 14 bases, leaving 12 bases between them. Germline CDR1 reads SQVTM; CDR2 reads ANQGSEA. The full variable domain, its missing parts supplied by reference TRBV29-1 and TRBJ1-6, is SAVISQKPSRDICQRGTSLTIQCQVDSQVTMMFWYRQQPGQSLTLIATANQGSEATYESGFVIDKFPISRPNLTFSTLTVSNMSPEDSSIYLCSVVGNGALHFGNGTRLTVT.

At least ten counts were recorded for this clonotype. The V gene is TRBV7-2, the J gene TRBJ1-1; D possibly corresponds to TRBD1 (6 bases). Deletions cut 6 bases from V and 0 bases from J, with 14 bases between. CDR1 SGHTA and CDR2 FQGNSA come from the germline V gene. The length of the CDR3 is 15 residues. The CDR3 nucleotides are TGTGCCAGCAGGTCAGGACGGGGGCTGAACACTGAAGCTTTCTTT. It specifies CASRSGRGLNTEAFF.

The sample holds a few counts of this clonotype. The chain combines TRBV4-3 with TRBJ1-5, with TRBD1 identical over 8 bases. J lost 9 bases, V lost 0 bases, and 4 bases had no gene match. Germline loops: CDR1 LGHNA, CDR2 YSLEER. CDR3 length: 14 residues. The DNA for the CDR3 is TGCGCCAGCAGCCAAGACAGGGGGCAGTGGCCCCAGCATTTT. Its translation: CASSQDRGQWPQHF.

J is TRBJ2-7 and V is TRBV7-2; 7 bases are a match to TRBD1. Germline V gene sequence: CDR1 SGHTA, CDR2 FQGNSA. The CDR3 spans 13 residues. The ends lost 5 bases at V and 6 bases at J; junction bases unmatched: 7. The CDR3 loop is CASSPTRGSEQYV. CDR3 bases: TGTGCCAGCAGCCCGACCAGGGGGAGCGAGCAGTACGTC.

In DNA form, the CDR3 reads TGTGCCAGCAGGCCCGCTAGCGGCACAGATACGCAGTATTTT. It encodes CASRPASGTDTQYF. The chain links TRBV6-2 or TRBV6-3 to TRBJ2-3; TRBD2 is a possible D gene (6 bases). This CDR3 contains 14 residues. CDR1 is MNHEY, CDR2 SVGEGT, per germline. Trimming removed 6 bases from V and 1 base from J, with 11 bases in between.